The sequence of this T cell receptor beta chain was determined in a study of CD8 T cells in Susac syndrome (dated by TCRdb to about 2019). About the study as a whole: Of the Susac syndrome patients who were sequenced, more than 5 had clinically active disease and eight were in clinical remission. At blood withdrawal, Susac syndrome patients were either therapy-naive, taking corticosteroids (in some cases with IVIg as well), or taking IVIg alone. The study used repertoire sequencing to test whether antigen drove CD8+ T cell activation and differentiation in Susac syndrome. The clonality of the CD8+ T cell repertoire was compared across approximately 11 healthy donors, some 14 Susac syndrome patients and 15 multiple sclerosis patients.

The investigation overall reported the following: Clonal expansion was seen in Susac syndrome CD8+ repertoires, peaking in CD8+ TEMRA cells and being greater in clinically active patients than in remitting ones. Around 15 and five Susac-specific public clones were found in the total CD8+ and CD8+ TEMRA repertoires, respectively. The study acknowledged that relatively few individuals were included in the TCR sequencing and HLA analysis.

Peripheral blood CD8+ and CD4+ T cells from healthy donors, Susac syndrome patients and multiple sclerosis patients were profiled by high-throughput TCR beta sequencing. The Susac syndrome patients fulfilled recently defined diagnostic criteria for either definite or probable disease. Bulk CD8+ and CD4+ T cells were purified by magnetic negative isolation, while CD8+ TEMRA cells were enriched using FACS. Blood was drawn into EDTA tubes, processed within 24 hours, and PBMCs were isolated by density gradient centrifugation. PBMCs destined for TCR sequencing were cryopreserved in liquid nitrogen and later thawed in a 37 °C water bath. Purity of sorted or isolated CD4+, CD8+ and CD8+ TEMRA cells was at least 90%. RNA was extracted using the RNeasy kit, and about 0.45 to 1 microgram was reverse transcribed with random hexamers. TCR beta CDR3 regions were amplified with the immunoSEQ multiplex PCR assay covering 54 Vbeta and 13 Jbeta segments. PCR amplification bias was corrected by using a synthetic template baseline for primer optimization and computational correction. In the source study's methods: Reads were assigned to V, D and J genes according to IMGT and analyzed in immunoSEQ Analyzer, with only productive sequences retained. To calculate clonality, Shannon entropy was normalized by log2 of the number of productive unique sequences and then subtracted from one. For each patient and control, public and private clones were evaluated among the 100 most prevalent clones. A clone was defined as Susac-specific if it was absent from the healthy and MS cohorts, from 950 to 1,300 published viral clones and from other ImmuneACCESS disease sequences. TCRdb reran the public reads through fastp at Q25 and MiXCR, keeping productive beta chains. Duplicate CDR3 protein sequences are folded into a single record with the most common DNA and genes. These V and J calls are TCRdb output, not the study's own analysis. Present in this sample are more than 65,000 distinct CDR3 sequences, over 90% of which were seen just once. The ten biggest clones cover roughly 0.46% of the sample.

About this clonotype: Which antigen it targets is not known. No base-level quality is on record; no much larger clone is a single base apart.

This TCR was recovered from a human donor with Susac syndrome. The sequenced sample was CD8+ T cells from PBMCs.

The CDR3 here reads CASSYSNRGHLYEQYF. The bases are TGTGCCAGCAGTTACTCGAACAGGGGGCATTTATACGAGCAGTACTTC. The receptor chain draws on TRBV6-6 and TRBJ2-7, with TRBD1 identical over 9 junction bases. Reading from cysteine to phenylalanine, the CDR3 counts 16 amino acids. Only the CDR3 part of the read is kept: 48 bases, read in frame from the first base. Reading the germline V gene (reference sequence) gives CDR1 MNHNY and CDR2 SVGAGI. V is cut back by 0 bases and J by 4 bases, with 7 bases in the junction unmatched.